The T cell receptor (beta chain) described here comes from a study of blood T cell repertoires in COVID-19. About the study: COVID-19 samples, acute and convalescent, were from the United States, Italy and Spain. PBMCs, B-cell-depleted T cells, or T cells provided the cDNA or gDNA that made up the material.

In the source study's methods: From reference gene primer amplification, estimates of nucleated cell counts were derived. Repertoires were generated with immunoSEQ multiplex PCR, while TCRdb's copy carries only in-frame clones and drops some. V and J calls and clone size are given by that table; D and trimming were obtained from the DNA. The table shows tens of thousands of clones, with around 85% occurring only once. Germline V lookup: CDR1 LGHDT, CDR2 YNNKEL (reference sequence). The CDR3 contains 15 residues. The V end was cut by 1 base, the J end by 6 bases, with 12 bases between. The chain has TRBV3-1 (or the pseudogene TRBV3-2) and TRBJ2-2, with D maybe TRBD1 (6 bases). The sequenced material came from peripheral blood. This clonotype was sampled from a man aged 45-65 years with active or convalescent COVID-19. For the CDR3, the DNA is TGTGCCAGCAGCCAAGTAACAGGGAAAGCCGGGGAGCTGTTTTTT. The encoded protein is CASSQVTGKAGELFF.